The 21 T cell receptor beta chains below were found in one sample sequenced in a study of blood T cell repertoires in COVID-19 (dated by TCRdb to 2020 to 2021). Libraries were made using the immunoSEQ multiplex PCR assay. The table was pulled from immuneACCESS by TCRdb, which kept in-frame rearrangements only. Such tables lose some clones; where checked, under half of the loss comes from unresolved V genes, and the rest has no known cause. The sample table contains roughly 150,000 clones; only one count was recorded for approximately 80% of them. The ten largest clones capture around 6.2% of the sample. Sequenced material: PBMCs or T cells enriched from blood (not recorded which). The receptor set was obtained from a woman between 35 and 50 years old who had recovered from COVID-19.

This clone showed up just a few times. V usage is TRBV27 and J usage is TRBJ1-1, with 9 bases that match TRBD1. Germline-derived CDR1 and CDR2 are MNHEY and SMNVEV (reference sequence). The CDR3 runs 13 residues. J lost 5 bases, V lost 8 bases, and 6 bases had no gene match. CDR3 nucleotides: TGTGCCAGCGCCGGGACAGGGATTACTGAAGCTTTCTTT. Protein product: CASAGTGITEAFF.

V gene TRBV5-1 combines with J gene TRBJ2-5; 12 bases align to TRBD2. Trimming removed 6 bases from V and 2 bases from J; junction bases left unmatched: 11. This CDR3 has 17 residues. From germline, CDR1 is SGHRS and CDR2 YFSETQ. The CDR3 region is CASTTSGSRGAQETQYF. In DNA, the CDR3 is TGCGCCAGCACGACTAGCGGGAGTCGTGGGGCGCAAGAGACCCAGTACTTC.

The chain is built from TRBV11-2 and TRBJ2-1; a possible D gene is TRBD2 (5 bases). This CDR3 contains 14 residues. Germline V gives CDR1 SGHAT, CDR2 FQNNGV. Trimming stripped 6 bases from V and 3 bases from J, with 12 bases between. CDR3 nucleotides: TGTGCCAGCAGATCAACTAGATTCTACAATGAGCAGTTCTTC. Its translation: CASRSTRFYNEQFF.

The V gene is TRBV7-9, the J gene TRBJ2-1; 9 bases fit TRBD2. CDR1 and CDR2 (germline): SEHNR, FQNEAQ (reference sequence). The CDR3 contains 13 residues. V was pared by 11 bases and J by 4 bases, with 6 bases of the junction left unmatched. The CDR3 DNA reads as TGTGCCTGTAGCGGGGGCCCATACAATGAGCAGTTCTTC. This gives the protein CACSGGPYNEQFF.

CDR3 nucleotides: TGTGCCAGCAGCTTGACGACGGAGGAAGCTTTCTTT. Protein product: CASSLTTEEAFF. The gene calls are TRBV7-8 and TRBJ1-1, with D unresolved. In germline, CDR1 is SGHVS, CDR2 FQNEAQ. This CDR3 spans 12 amino acids. The V and J ends lost 3 bases and 8 bases respectively, with 10 bases between them.

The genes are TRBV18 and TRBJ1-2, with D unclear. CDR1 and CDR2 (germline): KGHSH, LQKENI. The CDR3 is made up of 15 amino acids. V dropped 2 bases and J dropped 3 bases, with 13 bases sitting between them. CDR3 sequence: CASSPVSETYYGYTF. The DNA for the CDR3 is TGTGCCAGCTCACCAGTAAGCGAGACTTACTATGGCTACACCTTC.

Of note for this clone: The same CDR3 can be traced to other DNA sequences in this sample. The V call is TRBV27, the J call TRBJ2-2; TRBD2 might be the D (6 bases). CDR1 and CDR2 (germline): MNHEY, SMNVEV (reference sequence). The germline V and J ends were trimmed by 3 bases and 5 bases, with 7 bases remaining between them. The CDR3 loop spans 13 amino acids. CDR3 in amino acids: CASSFGGTGELFF. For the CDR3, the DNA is TGTGCCAGCAGTTTCGGGGGTACCGGGGAGCTGTTTTTT.

The CDR3 region has the DNA TGTGCCAGTAGTTCTGCAGGGAGCAATCAGCCCCAGCATTTT. Its translation is CASSSAGSNQPQHF. The J gene is TRBJ1-5, the V gene TRBV19, with D possibly being TRBD1 (5 bases). From germline, CDR1 is LNHDA and CDR2 SQIVND (reference sequence). Trimming shortened V by 5 bases and J by 1 base, and 9 bases separated the two germline ends. There are 14 residues in the CDR3.

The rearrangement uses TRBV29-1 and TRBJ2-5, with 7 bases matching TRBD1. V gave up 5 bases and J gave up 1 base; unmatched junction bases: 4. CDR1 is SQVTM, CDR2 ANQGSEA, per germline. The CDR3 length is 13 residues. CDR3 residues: CSVTRTGQETQYF. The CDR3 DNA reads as TGCAGCGTTACAAGGACAGGCCAAGAGACCCAGTACTTC.

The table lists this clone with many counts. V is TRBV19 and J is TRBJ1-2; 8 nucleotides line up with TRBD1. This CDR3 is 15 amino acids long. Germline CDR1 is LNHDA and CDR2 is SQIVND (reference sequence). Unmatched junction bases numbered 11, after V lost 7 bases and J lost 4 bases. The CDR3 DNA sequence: TGTGCCAGTACCCAGGGACAGGCTCTTTCCTATGGCTACACCTTC. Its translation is CASTQGQALSYGYTF.

The CDR3 nucleotides are TGTGCCAGCAGCTGGGGGGACTTCTCCTACGAGCAGTACTTC. Its translation: CASSWGDFSYEQYF. This rearrangement joins TRBV5-5 to TRBJ2-7; D is perhaps TRBD2 (6 bases). V shed 3 bases and J shed 0 bases, with 10 bases lying between them. The CDR3 extends over 14 amino acids. CDR1 is SGHKS, CDR2 YYEKEE, per germline (reference sequence).

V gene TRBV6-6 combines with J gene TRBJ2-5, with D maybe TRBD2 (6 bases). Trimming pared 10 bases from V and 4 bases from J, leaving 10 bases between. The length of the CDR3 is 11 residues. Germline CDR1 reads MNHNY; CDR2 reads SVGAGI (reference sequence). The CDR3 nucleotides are TGTGCCACCGTGGGGGGAGAGACCCAGTACTTC. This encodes CATVGGETQYF.

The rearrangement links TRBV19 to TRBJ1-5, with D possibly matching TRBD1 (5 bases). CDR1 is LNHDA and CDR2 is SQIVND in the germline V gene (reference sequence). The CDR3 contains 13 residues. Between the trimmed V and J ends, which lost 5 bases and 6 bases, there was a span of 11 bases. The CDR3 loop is CASSWRDAQPQHF. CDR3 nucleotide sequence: TGTGCCAGTAGTTGGAGGGACGCTCAGCCCCAGCATTTT.

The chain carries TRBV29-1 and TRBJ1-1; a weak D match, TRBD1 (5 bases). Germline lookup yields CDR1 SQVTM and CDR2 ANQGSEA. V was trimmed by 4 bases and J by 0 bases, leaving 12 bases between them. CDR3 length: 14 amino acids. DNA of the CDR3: TGCAGCGTTGGGGGGGTCAGGATGAACACTGAAGCTTTCTTT. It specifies CSVGGVRMNTEAFF.

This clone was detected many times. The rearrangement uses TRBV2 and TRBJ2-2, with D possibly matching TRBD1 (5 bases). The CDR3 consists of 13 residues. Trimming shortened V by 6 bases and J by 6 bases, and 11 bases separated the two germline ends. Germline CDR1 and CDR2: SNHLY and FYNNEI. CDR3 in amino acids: CASRVTDPGELFF. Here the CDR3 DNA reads TGTGCCAGCAGGGTGACAGACCCCGGGGAGCTGTTTTTT.

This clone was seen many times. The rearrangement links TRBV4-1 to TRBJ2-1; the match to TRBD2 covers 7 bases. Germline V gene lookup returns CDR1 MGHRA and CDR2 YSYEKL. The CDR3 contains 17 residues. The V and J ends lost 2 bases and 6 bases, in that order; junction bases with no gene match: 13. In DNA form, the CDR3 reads TGCGCCAGCAGCCAACTCCTCAAGCGGGAAGAGGGCAATGAGCAGTTCTTC. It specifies CASSQLLKREEGNEQFF.

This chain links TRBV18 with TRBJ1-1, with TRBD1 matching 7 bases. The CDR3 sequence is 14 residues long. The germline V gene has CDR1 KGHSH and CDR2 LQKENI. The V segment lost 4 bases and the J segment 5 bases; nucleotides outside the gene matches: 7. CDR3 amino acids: CASSQQGPGTEAFF. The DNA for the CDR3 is TGTGCCAGCTCACAACAGGGGCCGGGGACTGAAGCTTTCTTT. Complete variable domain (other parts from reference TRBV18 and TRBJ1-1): NAGVMQNPRHLVRRRGQEARLRCSPMKGHSHVYWYRQLPEEGLKFMVYLQKENIIDESGMPKERFSAEFPKEGPSILRIQQVVRGDSAAYFCASSQQGPGTEAFFGQGTRLTVV.

CDR3 residues: CASSFVGQGEKDTEAFF. CDR3 in DNA: TGCGCCAGCAGCTTCGTCGGACAGGGGGAAAAGGACACTGAAGCTTTCTTT. This chain links TRBV5-1 with TRBJ1-1, with 10 bases aligning to TRBD1. The CDR3 covers 17 residues. V lost 2 bases, J lost 3 bases, and 10 bases stayed unmatched. Germline CDR1 reads SGHRS; CDR2 reads YFSETQ.

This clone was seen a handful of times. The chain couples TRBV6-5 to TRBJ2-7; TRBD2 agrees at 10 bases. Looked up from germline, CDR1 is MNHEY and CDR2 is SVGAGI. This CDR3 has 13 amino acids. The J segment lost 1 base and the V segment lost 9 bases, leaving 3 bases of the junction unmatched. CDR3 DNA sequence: TGTGCCAGTGTTAGCGGGGGGTCCTACGAGCAGTACTTC. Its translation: CASVSGGSYEQYF.

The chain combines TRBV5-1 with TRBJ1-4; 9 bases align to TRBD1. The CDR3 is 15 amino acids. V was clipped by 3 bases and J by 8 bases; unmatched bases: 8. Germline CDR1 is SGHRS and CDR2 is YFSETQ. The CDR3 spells CASSSGGQGREKLFF. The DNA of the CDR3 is TGCGCCAGCAGCTCGGGGGGACAGGGACGCGAAAAACTGTTTTTT.

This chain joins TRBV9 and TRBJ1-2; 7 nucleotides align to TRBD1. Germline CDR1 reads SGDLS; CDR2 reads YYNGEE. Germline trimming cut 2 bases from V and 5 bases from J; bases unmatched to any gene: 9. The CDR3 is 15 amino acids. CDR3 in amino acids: CASSVAGGYRYGYTF. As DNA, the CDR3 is TGTGCCAGCAGCGTGGCAGGGGGATATCGGTATGGCTACACCTTC.